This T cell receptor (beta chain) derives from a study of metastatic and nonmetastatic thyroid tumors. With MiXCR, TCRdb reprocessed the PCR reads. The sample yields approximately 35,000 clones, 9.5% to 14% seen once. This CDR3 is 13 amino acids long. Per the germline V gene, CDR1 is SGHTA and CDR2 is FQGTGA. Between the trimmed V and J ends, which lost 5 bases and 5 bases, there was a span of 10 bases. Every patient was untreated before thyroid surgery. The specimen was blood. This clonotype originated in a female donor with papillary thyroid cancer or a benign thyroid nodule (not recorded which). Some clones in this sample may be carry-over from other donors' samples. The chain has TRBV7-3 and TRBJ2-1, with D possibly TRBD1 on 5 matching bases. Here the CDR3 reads CASSRDRNNEQFF. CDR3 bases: TGTGCCAGCAGCCGCGACAGAAACAATGAGCAGTTCTTC. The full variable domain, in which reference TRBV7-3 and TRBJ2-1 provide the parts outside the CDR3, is GAGVSQTPSNKVTEKGKYVELRCDPISGHTALYWYRQSLGQGPEFLIYFQGTGAADDSGLPNDRFFAVRPEGSVSTLKIQRTERGDSAVYLCASSRDRNNEQFFGPGTRLTVL.